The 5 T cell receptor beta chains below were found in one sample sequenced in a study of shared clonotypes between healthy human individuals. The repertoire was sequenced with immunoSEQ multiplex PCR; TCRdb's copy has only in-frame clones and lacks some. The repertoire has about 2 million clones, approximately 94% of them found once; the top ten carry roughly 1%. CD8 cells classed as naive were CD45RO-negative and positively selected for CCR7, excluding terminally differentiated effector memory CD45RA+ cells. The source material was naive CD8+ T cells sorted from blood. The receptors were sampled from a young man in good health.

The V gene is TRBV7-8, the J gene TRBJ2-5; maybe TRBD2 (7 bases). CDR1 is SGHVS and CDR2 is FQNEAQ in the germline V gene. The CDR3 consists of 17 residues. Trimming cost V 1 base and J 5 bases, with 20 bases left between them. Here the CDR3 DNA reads TGTGCCAGCAGCTTAGTCTACTCTCGGGGGGCCGAGGAGACCCAGTACTTC. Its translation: CASSLVYSRGAEETQYF.

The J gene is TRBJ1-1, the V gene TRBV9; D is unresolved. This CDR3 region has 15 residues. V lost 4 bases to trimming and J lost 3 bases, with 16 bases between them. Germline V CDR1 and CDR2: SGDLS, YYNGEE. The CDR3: CASSPDSGLYTEAFF. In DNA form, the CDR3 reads TGTGCCAGCAGCCCGGATAGTGGGCTTTACACTGAAGCTTTCTTT.

CDR3 coding DNA: TGTGCCAGCAGCTTCCCTGGGACAGCCATGGGTGATACGCAGTATTTT. Translated: CASSFPGTAMGDTQYF. The chain couples TRBV7-9 to TRBJ2-3; 7 bases map to TRBD1. The V and J ends lost 3 bases and 6 bases, in that order; junction bases with no gene match: 12. The CDR3 covers 16 residues. Germline assignment: CDR1 SEHNR and CDR2 FQNEAQ (reference sequence). The full variable domain, rest sourced from reference TRBV7-9 and TRBJ2-3, is DTGVSQNPRHKITKRGQNVTFRCDPISEHNRLYWYRQTLGQGPEFLTYFQNEAQLEKSRLLSDRFSAERPKGSFSTLEIQRTEQGDSAMYLCASSFPGTAMGDTQYFGPGTRLTVL.

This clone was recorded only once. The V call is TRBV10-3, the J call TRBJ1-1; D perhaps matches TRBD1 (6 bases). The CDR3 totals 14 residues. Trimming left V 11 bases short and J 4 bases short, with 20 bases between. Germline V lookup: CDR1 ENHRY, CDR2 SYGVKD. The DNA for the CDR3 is TGTGCCTTAGCGGACAGAGAGCGAGGCACTGAAGCTTTCTTT. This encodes CALADRERGTEAFF.

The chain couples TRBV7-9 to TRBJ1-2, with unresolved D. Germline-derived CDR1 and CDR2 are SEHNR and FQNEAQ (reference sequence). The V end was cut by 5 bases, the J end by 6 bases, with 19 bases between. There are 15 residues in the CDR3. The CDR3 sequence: CASSSQGSARNGYTF. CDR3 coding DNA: TGTGCCAGCAGCAGCCAAGGTTCGGCTAGGAATGGCTACACCTTC.